This T cell receptor beta chain originates from a study of cytomegalovirus exposure and HLA in healthy donors. Trimming cost V 4 bases and J 15 bases, with 19 bases left between them. Looked up from germline, CDR1 is MNHEY and CDR2 is SMNVEV (reference sequence). The length of the CDR3 is 13 residues. A multiplex PCR was run with 60 Vbeta primers and 13 Jbeta primers. Clones were sequenced by immunoSEQ multiplex PCR, and TCRdb holds only the in-frame ones, with some missing. This table holds approximately 65,000 clones, 65% to 70% found once. V is TRBV27 and J is TRBJ2-1, with a possible D match to TRBD2 (6 bases). The TCR originated in a man between 35 and 55 years old in good health and CMV-seropositive. Specimen: PBMCs. Here the CDR3 DNA reads TGTGCCAGCAGTTATCCACGACTAGACACGTTGTTCTTC. Residues: CASSYPRLDTLFF.